Listed below are T cell receptor beta chains from one sample, sequenced in a study of blood T cell repertoires in COVID-19. Clones were read by immunoSEQ multiplex PCR, and TCRdb kept only the in-frame ones, dropping some. Of 72,000 or so clones listed, over 75% are singletons. Material: peripheral blood. These TCRs come from a woman at least 80 years old with acute or convalescent COVID-19. CDR3s include the opening cysteine and the closing phenylalanine or tryptophan. Each record gives: V gene, clone size, J gene, D gene, CDR3 protein, CDR3 DNA. D genes are given only for firm matches. The size of a clone is reported for some rows only, either as once, few or many, or as a class for expanded clones.

TRBV10-3,once,TRBJ1-6,TRBD1,CAISRQGALDSPLHF,TGTGCCATCAGTCGACAGGGGGCGTTGGATTCACCCCTCCACTTT
TRBV15,-,TRBJ2-7,-,CATSPEPANEQYF,TGTGCCACCAGCCCGGAGCCCGCAAACGAGCAGTACTTC
TRBV5-1,-,TRBJ1-2,-,CASSLTGAYGYTF,TGCGCCAGCAGCCTGACAGGAGCATATGGCTACACCTTC
TRBV18,once,TRBJ2-7,TRBD1,CASSPHRDSYEQYF,TGTGCCAGCTCACCCCACCGGGACAGCTACGAGCAGTACTTC
TRBV5-1,-,TRBJ2-3,-,CASSLGGRTDTQYF,TGCGCCAGCAGCTTGGGAGGGCGCACAGATACGCAGTATTTT
TRBV10-2,-,TRBJ1-2,-,CASSQQGDYGYTF,TGCGCCAGCAGTCAACAGGGTGACTATGGCTACACCTTC
TRBV6-5,-,TRBJ1-6,-,CASRGSGLNNSPLHF,TGTGCCAGCAGGGGTTCGGGACTCAATAATTCACCCCTCCACTTT
TRBV7-9,-,TRBJ1-2,TRBD1,CASRLDRNYGYTF,TGTGCCAGCAGACTGGACAGGAACTATGGCTACACCTTC
TRBV28,-,TRBJ1-5,-,CASSLSAGGNQPQHF,TGTGCCAGCAGTTTAAGTGCCGGGGGCAATCAGCCCCAGCATTTT
TRBV18,-,TRBJ2-3,-,CASSFRSTDTQYF,TGTGCCAGCTCATTCCGGAGCACAGATACGCAGTATTTT
TRBV4-2,once,TRBJ2-7,TRBD1,CASSSQPGQSSYEQYF,TGTGCCAGCAGCTCCCAACCGGGACAGAGCTCCTACGAGCAGTACTTC
TRBV19,-,TRBJ2-2,TRBD1,CASSIRTGGVTWNTGELFF,TGTGCCAGTAGTATTCGGACAGGGGGCGTGACGTGGAACACCGGGGAGCTGTTTTTT
TRBV6-2/TRBV6-3,-,TRBJ2-2,TRBD1,CASSYSTGGRDTGELFF,TGTGCCAGCAGTTACTCCACAGGGGGCAGGGACACCGGGGAGCTGTTTTTT
TRBV5-4,-,TRBJ1-2,-,CASSKTGLDYGYTF,TGTGCCAGCAGCAAAACAGGGTTGGACTATGGCTACACCTTC
TRBV4-2,-,TRBJ2-2,TRBD1,CASSQRQGDGELFF,TGTGCCAGCAGCCAGCGACAGGGCGACGGGGAGCTGTTTTTT
TRBV5-1,-,TRBJ2-5,TRBD2,CASSRLAQETQYF,TGCGCCAGCAGCCGACTAGCTCAAGAGACCCAGTACTTC
TRBV7-9,once,TRBJ2-7,TRBD1,CASSLVGGQVYEQYF,TGTGCCAGCAGCTTAGTAGGGGGACAGGTATACGAGCAGTACTTC
TRBV2,-,TRBJ2-4,TRBD1,CASSPQTGGREIGVQYF,TGTGCCAGCAGTCCCCAGACAGGGGGTCGGGAAATTGGGGTTCAGTACTTC